The 14 T cell receptor beta chains below all came from one sample that was sequenced in a study of control samples from healthy donors and cancer patients. Sequencing was performed with immunoSEQ multiplex PCR; in TCRdb, only in-frame clones are kept and a portion is missing. Seen here are about 110,000 clones, 75% to 95% observed once, and the top ten hold 4% to 4.5%. Material: blood. The receptors stem from a human donor in good health. The donor label of this sample is uncertain.

The chain carries TRBV28 and TRBJ1-1; D remains unclear. Looked up from germline, CDR1 is MDHEN and CDR2 is SYDVKM. Trimming pared 6 bases from V and 0 bases from J, leaving 11 bases between. CDR3 length equals 14 residues. DNA of the CDR3: TGTGCCAGCAGCCCTCGGCGGCTGAACACTGAAGCTTTCTTT. Translation: CASSPRRLNTEAFF.

V is TRBV19 and J is TRBJ2-1, with a tentative D call TRBD2 (7 bases). The germline V and J ends were trimmed by 7 bases and 8 bases, with 18 bases remaining between them. Germline CDR1 and CDR2: LNHDA and SQIVND (reference sequence). The length of the CDR3 is 14 residues. The CDR3 DNA reads TGTGCCAGTACCCCAAAGAGGGGGAGGGATGAGCAGTTCTTC. It codes for CASTPKRGRDEQFF.

This rearrangement joins TRBV6-5 to TRBJ2-1, with 7 bases aligning to TRBD1. Looked up from germline, CDR1 is MNHEY and CDR2 is SVGAGI. With V trimmed by 9 bases and J by 2 bases, 10 bases remained unmatched. The CDR3 consists of 15 residues. This chain's CDR3 is CASRMAGTAYNEQFF. The CDR3 DNA sequence: TGTGCCAGTCGGATGGCCGGGACAGCCTACAATGAGCAGTTCTTC.

This clone was seen only once. This chain connects TRBV18 to TRBJ2-3; D is possibly TRBD2 (8 bases). This CDR3 contains 15 residues. The germline gives CDR1 KGHSH, CDR2 LQKENI. V gave up 3 bases and J gave up 4 bases, with 14 bases separating them. In DNA form, the CDR3 reads TGTGCCAGCTCACCTTCGGGAGGGGGCGCAGATACGCAGTATTTT. Protein product: CASSPSGGGADTQYF. The full variable domain, its missing parts supplied by reference TRBV18 and TRBJ2-3, is NAGVMQNPRHLVRRRGQEARLRCSPMKGHSHVYWYRQLPEEGLKFMVYLQKENIIDESGMPKERFSAEFPKEGPSILRIQQVVRGDSAAYFCASSPSGGGADTQYFGPGTRLTVL.

The chain couples TRBV9 to TRBJ2-1, with D possibly matching TRBD1 (5 bases). The germline V gene encodes CDR1 SGDLS and CDR2 YYNGEE. This CDR3 spans 13 amino acids. V gave up 0 bases and J gave up 8 bases, with 9 bases separating them. CDR3 loop: CASSVAGFDEQFF. The CDR3 DNA is TGTGCCAGCAGCGTAGCAGGGTTCGATGAGCAGTTCTTC.

The chain combines TRBV4-2 with TRBJ1-4; TRBD1 might be the D (5 bases). The V end lost 1 base, the J end lost 4 bases, and 13 bases lay between the germline ends. The CDR3 is 16 amino acids. Germline CDR1 is LGHNA and CDR2 is YNFKEQ. The DNA of the CDR3 is TGTGCCAGCAGCCAAGCAGGTCGCAGGGATAATGAAAAACTGTTTTTT. Translation gives CASSQAGRRDNEKLFF.

This sequence joins TRBV3-1 (or the pseudogene TRBV3-2) and TRBJ1-5; tentative D call: TRBD1 (5 bases). Per germline, CDR1 LGHDT and CDR2 YNNKEL (reference sequence). V lost 5 bases and J lost 6, with 14 bases in between. The CDR3 is made up of 14 amino acids. The CDR3 spells CASSSQGQGQPQHF. The DNA for the CDR3 is TGTGCCAGCAGCAGTCAGGGCCAGGGTCAGCCCCAGCATTTT.

This sequence joins TRBV7-9 and TRBJ1-5; no clear D gene. CDR3 length: 12 amino acids. V dropped 0 bases and J dropped 4 bases, with 1 base sitting between them. CDR1 SEHNR and CDR2 FQNEAQ come from the germline V gene (reference sequence). The CDR3 reads CASSLANQPQHF. In DNA form, the CDR3 reads TGTGCCAGCAGCTTAGCGAATCAGCCCCAGCATTTT.

The CDR3 nucleotides are TGTGCCAGCAGCCAGTTTTCAGGACCCGATAGCAATCAGCCCCAGCATTTT. Translated: CASSQFSGPDSNQPQHF. This chain uses TRBV3-1 (or the pseudogene TRBV3-2) with TRBJ1-5; D call uncertain. V shed 3 bases and J shed 0 bases, with 15 bases lying between them. This CDR3 has 17 residues. From germline, CDR1 is LGHDT and CDR2 YNNKEL (reference sequence).

The chain has TRBV2 and TRBJ1-5, with TRBD1 matching 7 bases. There are 15 residues in the CDR3. V dropped 6 bases and J dropped 1; count of bases not matched to a gene: 6. The germline V gene encodes CDR1 SNHLY and CDR2 FYNNEI. The DNA for the CDR3 is TGTGCCAGCAGGATTGGGACAGCGAGCAATCAGCCCCAGCATTTT. Translation: CASRIGTASNQPQHF.

This rearrangement joins TRBV14 to TRBJ2-2; 7 bases fit TRBD1. J was trimmed by 1 base and V by 2 bases; bases with no gene match: 4. The germline CDR1 and CDR2 sequences are SGHDN and FVKESK. The CDR3 sequence is 16 residues long. DNA for the CDR3: TGTGCCAGCAGCCAATTGACAGGGAGGAACACCGGGGAGCTGTTTTTT. This sequence encodes CASSQLTGRNTGELFF.

The V and J genes are TRBV6-5 and TRBJ1-2; D gene ambiguous. Germline V lookup: CDR1 MNHEY, CDR2 SVGAGI. The length of the CDR3 is 13 residues. V gave up 6 bases and J gave up 3 bases, with 11 bases separating them. CDR3 nucleotide sequence: TGTGCCAGCAGCAATTTCCCGGACTATGGCTACACCTTC. This gives the protein CASSNFPDYGYTF.

This clone was seen once. The V and J genes are TRBV6-5 and TRBJ1-1, with D possibly being TRBD1 (5 bases). Germline V gene lookup returns CDR1 MNHEY and CDR2 SVGAGI. Trimming removed 0 bases from V and 1 base from J, with 9 bases in between. The CDR3 is 15 residues long. CDR3 sequence reads: CASSYSGDANTEAFF. Here the CDR3 DNA reads TGTGCCAGCAGTTACTCGGGGGACGCGAACACTGAAGCTTTCTTT.

The chain links TRBV6-1 to TRBJ2-4; the match to TRBD2 covers 15 bases. Germline V gene data show CDR1 as MNHNS and CDR2 as SASEGT. V was pared by 3 bases and J by 7 bases, with 7 bases of the junction left unmatched. The CDR3 loop spans 17 amino acids. The CDR3 spells CASSEALGTSGGNIQYF. CDR3 bases: TGTGCCAGCAGTGAGGCTTTAGGGACTAGCGGGGGGAACATTCAGTACTTC.